This passage covers 27 T cell receptor beta chains from one sample sequenced in a study of blood T cell repertoires in COVID-19. Generated by immunoSEQ multiplex PCR, the TCRdb table keeps only in-frame clones and is missing some. The profile shows 250,000 to 350,000 clones, approximately 85% of them singletons. Sequencing was carried out using peripheral blood. The receptor source for this set is a man between 18 and 29 years old with active or convalescent COVID-19.

CDR3 coding DNA: TGTGCCAGCAGTTACTCCGGGGACAGGGGGGTTAATGGCTACACCTTC. Encoded protein: CASSYSGDRGVNGYTF. The V call is TRBV6-5, the J call TRBJ1-2; 11 bases line up with TRBD1. The CDR3 totals 16 residues. Per germline, CDR1 MNHEY and CDR2 SVGAGI. V lost 0 bases, J lost 6 bases, and 6 bases stayed unmatched.

The genes are TRBV6-2 or TRBV6-3 and TRBJ1-6; TRBD1 is a possible D gene (5 bases). Germline V gives CDR1 MNHEY, CDR2 SVGEGT. The ends were cut back, 4 bases at V and 0 bases at J, with 13 bases in the middle. This CDR3 has 17 amino acids. CDR3 in amino acids: CASSFDRPSSYNSPLHF. The CDR3 nucleotides read TGTGCCAGCAGTTTCGACAGACCCAGCTCCTATAATTCACCCCTCCACTTT.

The chain carries TRBV3-1 (or the pseudogene TRBV3-2) and TRBJ2-1; 13 bases align to TRBD2. The junction had 7 bases not matched to a gene; V was cut back by 8 bases and J by 0 bases. The CDR3 consists of 17 residues. Germline V lookup: CDR1 LGHDT, CDR2 YNNKEL (reference sequence). The DNA for the CDR3 is TGTGCCAGCGGTAGACTAGCGGGGGGCGGCTCCTACAATGAGCAGTTCTTC. This gives the protein CASGRLAGGGSYNEQFF.

The rearrangement joins TRBV12-3 or TRBV12-4 to TRBJ1-3, with a possible D match to TRBD1 (5 bases). This CDR3 comprises 13 residues. V dropped 6 bases and J dropped 2 bases, with 8 bases sitting between them. CDR3 nucleotides: TGTGCCAGCAGGCCGGGGGCTGGAAACACCATATATTTT. Its protein product is CASRPGAGNTIYF.

The V and J genes are TRBV4-3 and TRBJ1-6, with D maybe TRBD1 (6 bases). The germline V gene has CDR1 LGHNA and CDR2 YSLEER. The CDR3 is 17 amino acids. V was clipped by 1 base and J by 8 bases, with 18 bases between them. CDR3 region: CASSQAPAGVSYSPLHF. The CDR3 region has the DNA TGCGCCAGCAGCCAAGCACCCGCAGGGGTGTCTTATTCACCCCTCCACTTT.

The chain is built from TRBV2 and TRBJ2-1; 13 bases map to TRBD2. The J segment lost 8 bases and the V segment lost 9 bases, leaving 10 bases of the junction unmatched. The CDR3 sequence is 15 residues long. The V gene's germline CDR1 is SNHLY and CDR2 FYNNEI. The CDR3: CARTSGTSGVHEQFF. CDR3 nucleotide sequence: TGTGCCAGAACATCCGGGACTAGCGGGGTCCATGAGCAGTTCTTC.

The V call is TRBV5-1, the J call TRBJ2-3, with D tentatively TRBD2 (6 bases). V shed 2 bases and J shed 14 bases, with 12 bases lying between them. Germline V gene lookup returns CDR1 SGHRS and CDR2 YFSETQ. The CDR3 is made up of 11 amino acids. CDR3 sequence (DNA): TGCGCCAGCAGCTTCGGGACTGAGTGGTATTTT. It encodes CASSFGTEWYF.

This chain connects TRBV24-1 to TRBJ2-1, with TRBD2 matching over 9 bases. V shed 2 bases, J shed 5 bases, and the junction held 3 bases outside the gene matches. Germline V gene data show CDR1 as KGHDR and CDR2 as SFDVKD. This CDR3 is built from 15 residues. The CDR3 reads CATSDSSGVDNEQFF. The CDR3 region has the DNA TGTGCCACCAGTGATTCTAGCGGGGTGGACAATGAGCAGTTCTTC.

V and J are TRBV5-4 and TRBJ2-7, with 9 bases fitting TRBD1. CDR3 length: 14 amino acids. After removal of 4 bases from V and 4 bases from J, the junction contained 6 bases not matched to a gene. Germline loops: CDR1 SGHNT, CDR2 YYREEE (reference sequence). CDR3 nucleotide sequence: TGTGCCAGCAGCACCGGGACAGGGCCTTACGAGCAGTACTTC. Its translation is CASSTGTGPYEQYF.

The CDR3 nucleotides are TGTGCCAGCAGCTTCTCAGACAGGCTTAATGAAAAACTGTTTTTT. Protein product: CASSFSDRLNEKLFF. J is TRBJ1-4 and V is TRBV7-6, with D perhaps matching TRBD1 (6 bases). CDR3 size: 15 residues. Germline CDR1 is SGHVS and CDR2 is FNYEAQ. Trimming pared 3 bases from V and 4 bases from J, leaving 12 bases between.

The rearrangement links TRBV19 to TRBJ2-1, with D possibly matching TRBD1 (6 bases). Trimming removed 4 bases at V and 9 bases at J, with 13 bases between. Germline CDR1 and CDR2: LNHDA and SQIVND (reference sequence). The CDR3 length is 13 residues. The CDR3 spells CASSSDRRGEQFF. The CDR3 bases are TGTGCCAGTAGTAGTGACAGGCGAGGTGAGCAGTTCTTC.

The chain combines TRBV9 with TRBJ1-5; D might be TRBD1 (5 bases). The CDR3 totals 15 residues. Germline-derived CDR1 and CDR2 are SGDLS and YYNGEE. Trimming removed 0 bases from V and 4 bases from J, with 11 bases in between. The CDR3 DNA reads as TGTGCCAGCAGCGTAGAGGACACGACTAATCAGCCCCAGCATTTT. Translation gives CASSVEDTTNQPQHF.

The J gene is TRBJ1-5, the V gene TRBV5-5; TRBD1 matches at 7 bases. CDR3 length: 15 amino acids. V dropped 4 bases and J dropped 0; count of bases not matched to a gene: 4. CDR1 is SGHKS and CDR2 is YYEKEE in the germline V gene (reference sequence). For the CDR3, the DNA is TGTGCCAGCAGCCTGACAGGGAATAGCAATCAGCCCCAGCATTTT. Protein sequence: CASSLTGNSNQPQHF.

The V call is TRBV18, the J call TRBJ1-1; D is possibly TRBD1 (5 bases). Germline V lookup: CDR1 KGHSH, CDR2 LQKENI. Trimming left V 6 bases short and J 7 bases short, with 15 bases between. The CDR3 consists of 13 residues. CDR3 bases: TGTGCCAGCTCCCCCCGACCGGGACTTGAAGCTTTCTTT. Its translation is CASSPRPGLEAFF.

This rearrangement joins TRBV6-2 or TRBV6-3 to TRBJ2-7; 7 bases align to TRBD2. Trimming at V came to 6 bases and at J to 3 bases, leaving 5 bases not matched to a gene. In germline, CDR1 is MNHEY, CDR2 SVGEGT. This CDR3 is built from 13 residues. The CDR3 reads CASSQLALYEQYF. The CDR3 bases are TGTGCCAGCAGCCAACTAGCGCTCTACGAGCAGTACTTC.

This clone was counted between two and nine times. This chain joins TRBV7-2 and TRBJ1-3, with D perhaps matching TRBD1 (5 bases). Looked up from germline, CDR1 is SGHTA and CDR2 is FQGNSA. Trimming removed 6 bases at V and 1 base at J, with 10 bases between. The length of the CDR3 is 14 residues. This CDR3 reads CASRSTGSGNTIYF. The DNA for the CDR3 is TGTGCCAGCAGATCAACAGGTTCTGGAAACACCATATATTTT.

V is TRBV13 and J is TRBJ1-4; 7 bases are shared with TRBD1. Germline lookup yields CDR1 PRHDT and CDR2 FYEKMQ (reference sequence). The CDR3 is made up of 17 amino acids. The J segment lost 0 bases and the V segment lost 0 bases, leaving 4 bases of the junction unmatched. Written as DNA, the CDR3 is TGTGCCAGCAGCTTAGGGGACAGGAGCCCAACTAATGAAAAACTGTTTTTT. It translates to CASSLGDRSPTNEKLFF.

In this sample, this clone turned up once. V gene TRBV15 combines with J gene TRBJ1-2; TRBD1 aligns across 11 bases. Germline V gene data show CDR1 as LNHNV and CDR2 as YYDKDF (reference sequence). The CDR3 runs 13 residues. V shed 5 bases, J shed 8 bases, and the junction held 4 bases outside the gene matches. The CDR3 sequence is CATSGQGAGGYTF. The CDR3 nucleotides read TGTGCCACCAGCGGACAGGGGGCGGGAGGCTACACCTTC.

The CDR3 is CASSFGTAQPQHF. The CDR3 DNA reads as TGTGCCAGCAGCTTCGGGACAGCTCAGCCCCAGCATTTT. J is TRBJ1-5 and V is TRBV11-2; 7 positions match TRBD1. The CDR3 covers 13 residues. Trimming removed 3 bases from V and 6 bases from J; junction bases left unmatched: 2. Germline CDR1 is SGHAT and CDR2 is FQNNGV.

This clone was detected a few times. The CDR3 DNA reads TGTGCCAGCAGCCAAGAGCGACAGAACTATGGCTACACCTTC. This translates into CASSQERQNYGYTF. The gene calls are TRBV4-2 and TRBJ1-2, with D perhaps TRBD1 (5 bases). V was trimmed by 0 bases and J by 2 bases, leaving 7 bases between them. The CDR3 has 14 amino acids. CDR1 is LGHNA and CDR2 is YNFKEQ in the germline V gene.

This chain links TRBV11-2 with TRBJ2-1; 8 positions agree with TRBD2. This CDR3 is built from 16 residues. Germline CDR1 SGHAT, CDR2 FQNNGV. The V segment lost 4 bases and the J segment 4 bases; nucleotides outside the gene matches: 9. The CDR3 sequence is CASSWGPAGGYNEQFF. CDR3 nucleotides: TGTGCCAGCAGCTGGGGTCCCGCGGGGGGTTACAATGAGCAGTTCTTC.

The chain uses TRBV6-5 and TRBJ2-5, with D maybe TRBD2 (5 bases). Germline values: CDR1 MNHEY, CDR2 SVGAGI. This CDR3 spans 15 amino acids. Trimming pared 7 bases from V and 3 bases from J, leaving 18 bases between. CDR3 protein: CASTTITSEEETQYF. The CDR3 DNA sequence: TGTGCCAGCACCACAATCACTAGTGAAGAAGAGACCCAGTACTTC.

This chain uses TRBV19 with TRBJ2-3, with 7 bases identical to TRBD1. CDR3 length: 19 amino acids. Germline assignment: CDR1 LNHDA and CDR2 SQIVND (reference sequence). V was pared by 5 bases and J by 3 bases, with 20 bases of the junction left unmatched. The CDR3 sequence: CASSFPDPPQGDKTDTQYF. CDR3 nucleotides: TGTGCCAGTAGTTTTCCCGACCCGCCTCAGGGGGATAAGACAGATACGCAGTATTTT.

This sequence joins TRBV5-6 and TRBJ2-7, with unresolved D. The germline gives CDR1 SGHDT, CDR2 YYEEEE. V was shortened by 0 bases and J by 2 bases, with 6 bases between the two germline ends. The CDR3 runs 13 residues. CDR3 nucleotides: TGTGCCAGCAGCTTGGGGCCTCCCTACGAGCAGTACTTC. This encodes CASSLGPPYEQYF.

The J gene is TRBJ2-3, the V gene TRBV19; D is unresolved. Germline CDR1 LNHDA, CDR2 SQIVND (reference sequence). V lost 4 bases and J lost 1, with 9 bases in between. The CDR3 extends over 14 amino acids. The CDR3 spells CASSTLLGTDTQYF. The CDR3 nucleotides are TGTGCCAGTAGTACGTTACTGGGCACAGATACGCAGTATTTT.

The genes are TRBV9 and TRBJ2-1; TRBD2 matches at 8 bases. The CDR3 runs to 17 residues. Germline lookup yields CDR1 SGDLS and CDR2 YYNGEE. Trimming cost V 4 bases and J 4 bases; bases outside gene matches: 13. CDR3 in DNA: TGTGCCAGCAGCCTCATTGGGGAGCGGGGGAGATACAATGAGCAGTTCTTC. Translation gives CASSLIGERGRYNEQFF.

This sequence joins TRBV7-9 and TRBJ1-5; D ambiguous. The CDR3 is 14 amino acids. V shed 5 bases and J shed 4 bases, with 12 bases lying between them. The germline V gene encodes CDR1 SEHNR and CDR2 FQNEAQ (reference sequence). The CDR3 bases are TGTGCCAGCAGCCTGACGGGAGTGAATCAGCCCCAGCATTTT. This gives the protein CASSLTGVNQPQHF. Filled out from reference TRBV7-9 and TRBJ1-5, the complete variable domain reads DTGVSQNPRHKITKRGQNVTFRCDPISEHNRLYWYRQTLGQGPEFLTYFQNEAQLEKSRLLSDRFSAERPKGSFSTLEIQRTEQGDSAMYLCASSLTGVNQPQHFGDGTRLSIL.